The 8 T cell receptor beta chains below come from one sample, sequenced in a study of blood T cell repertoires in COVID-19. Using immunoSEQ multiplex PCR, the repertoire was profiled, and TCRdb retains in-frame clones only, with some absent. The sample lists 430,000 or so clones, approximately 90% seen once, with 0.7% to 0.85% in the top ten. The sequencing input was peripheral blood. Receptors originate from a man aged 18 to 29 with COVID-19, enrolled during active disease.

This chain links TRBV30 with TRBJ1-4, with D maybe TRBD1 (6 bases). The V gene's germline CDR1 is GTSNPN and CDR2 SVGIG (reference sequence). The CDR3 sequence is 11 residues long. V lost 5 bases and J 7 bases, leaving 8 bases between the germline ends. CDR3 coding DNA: TGTGCCTGGGGGGGGGCTGAAAAACTGTTTTTT. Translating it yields CAWGGAEKLFF. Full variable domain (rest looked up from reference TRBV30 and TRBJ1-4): SQTIHQWPATLVQPVGSPLSLECTVEGTSNPNLYWYRQAAGRGLQLLFYSVGIGQISSEVPQNLSASRPQDRQFILSSKKLLLSDSGFYLCAWGGAEKLFFGSGTQLSVL.

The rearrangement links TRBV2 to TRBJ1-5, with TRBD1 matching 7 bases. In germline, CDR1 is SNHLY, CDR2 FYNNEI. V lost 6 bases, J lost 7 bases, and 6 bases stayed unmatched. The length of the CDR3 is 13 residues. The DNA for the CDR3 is TGTGCCAGCAGGGGGGACAGCGGCCAGCCCCAGCATTTT. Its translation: CASRGDSGQPQHF.

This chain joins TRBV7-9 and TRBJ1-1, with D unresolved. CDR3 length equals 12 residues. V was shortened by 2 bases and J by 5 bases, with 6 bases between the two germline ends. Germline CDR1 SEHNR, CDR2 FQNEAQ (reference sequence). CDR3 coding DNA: TGTGCCAGCAGCTTATTAGCGACTGAAGCTTTCTTT. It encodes CASSLLATEAFF. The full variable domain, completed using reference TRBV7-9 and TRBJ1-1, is DTGVSQNPRHKITKRGQNVTFRCDPISEHNRLYWYRQTLGQGPEFLTYFQNEAQLEKSRLLSDRFSAERPKGSFSTLEIQRTEQGDSAMYLCASSLLATEAFFGQGTRLTVV.

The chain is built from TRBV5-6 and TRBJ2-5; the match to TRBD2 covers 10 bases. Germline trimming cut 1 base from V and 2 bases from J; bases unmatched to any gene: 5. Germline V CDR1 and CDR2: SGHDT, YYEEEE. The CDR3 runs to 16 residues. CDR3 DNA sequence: TGTGCCAGCAGCTTGAGGACTAGCGGATCACAAGAGACCCAGTACTTC. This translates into CASSLRTSGSQETQYF.

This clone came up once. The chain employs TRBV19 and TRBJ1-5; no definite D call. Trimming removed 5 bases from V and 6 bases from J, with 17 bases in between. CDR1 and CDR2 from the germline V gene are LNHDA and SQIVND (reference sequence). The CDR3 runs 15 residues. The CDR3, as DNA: TGTGCCAGTAGTCTTCCCGGCCAGGTGGGTCAGCCCCAGCATTTT. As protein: CASSLPGQVGQPQHF.

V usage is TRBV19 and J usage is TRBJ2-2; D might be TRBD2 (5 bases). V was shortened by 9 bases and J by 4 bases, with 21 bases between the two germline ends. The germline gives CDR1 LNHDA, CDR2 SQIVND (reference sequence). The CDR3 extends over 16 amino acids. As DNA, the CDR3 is TGTGCCAGCCAAGTATACTTCGGGCGGGCCACCGGGGAGCTGTTTTTT. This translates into CASQVYFGRATGELFF.

This chain's CDR3 is CASSLVSGYQETQYF. DNA of the CDR3: TGTGCCAGCAGCTTAGTTTCCGGGTACCAAGAGACCCAGTACTTC. The V call is TRBV7-9, the J call TRBJ2-5; no firm D call. Trimming pared 1 base from V and 0 bases from J, leaving 9 bases between. Per germline, CDR1 SEHNR and CDR2 FQNEAQ (reference sequence). The CDR3 loop spans 15 amino acids.

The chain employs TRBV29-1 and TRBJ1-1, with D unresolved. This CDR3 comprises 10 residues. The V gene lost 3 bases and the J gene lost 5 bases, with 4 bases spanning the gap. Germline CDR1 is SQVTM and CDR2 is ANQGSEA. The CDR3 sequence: CSVDSTEAFF. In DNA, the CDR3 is TGCAGCGTTGATTCTACTGAAGCTTTCTTT.